Following are 17 T cell receptor beta chains from one sample sequenced in a study of blood T cells in healthy people across ages. It was with a sample-barcoded 5' primer and a J-beta primer mix that a second PCR of roughly 7 to 12 cycles was run. TCRdb re-called the 5' RACE reads with MiXCR, one entry per CDR3 protein. Of some 1,000,000 distinct CDR3 sequences listed, 20% to 25% are singletons. These sequences were also reported in another study, on T cells of mothers and their children.

Sequencing used blood. The receptors were gathered from a girl aged 2 to 9 in good health.

The chain joins TRBV2 to TRBJ2-2; 7 bases line up with TRBD2. Germline CDR1 reads SNHLY; CDR2 reads FYNNEI. The CDR3 covers 17 residues. J was trimmed by 3 bases and V by 4 bases; bases with no gene match: 11. The DNA for the CDR3 is TGTGCCAGCAGTGCCCCCGAAACCCGGGGGGACACCGGGGAGCTGTTTTTT. Translating it yields CASSAPETRGDTGELFF.

This chain joins TRBV6-5 and TRBJ2-1; either TRBD1 or TRBD2 may supply D (5 bases each). Trimming took off 0 bases at V and 3 bases at J, with 15 bases between the two ends. The CDR3 runs 17 residues. Germline lookup yields CDR1 MNHEY and CDR2 SVGAGI. This CDR3 reads CASSYSGALASYNEQFF. CDR3 DNA sequence: TGTGCCAGCAGTTACTCCGGGGCCCTAGCTAGCTACAATGAGCAGTTCTTC.

The J gene is TRBJ2-2, the V gene TRBV6-2 or TRBV6-3; D ambiguous. Between the trimmed V and J ends, which lost 7 bases and 1 base, there was a span of 10 bases. Germline loops: CDR1 MNHEY, CDR2 SVGEGT. This CDR3 has 14 residues. CDR3 residues: CASTGRRNTGELFF. Here the CDR3 DNA reads TGTGCCAGCACTGGACGACGGAACACCGGGGAGCTGTTTTTT.

The rearrangement uses TRBV6-6 and TRBJ1-1; 7 bases are a match to TRBD1. V lost 0 bases and J lost 8; bases outside the gene matches: 3. Germline loops: CDR1 MNHNY, CDR2 SVGAGI (reference sequence). CDR3 length: 13 amino acids. CDR3 sequence: CASSYSGQLEAFF. The CDR3 nucleotides are TGTGCCAGCAGTTACTCGGGACAGCTAGAAGCTTTCTTT.

Remarks on this clonotype: At one boundary the junction diverges from the germline segment, which might be a read error. V gene TRBV7-9 combines with J gene TRBJ2-1, with TRBD2 matching 8 bases. CDR1 and CDR2 from the germline V gene are SEHNR and FQNEAQ (reference sequence). There are 16 residues in the CDR3. CDR3 sequence reads: CASSFVAGSRYNEQLF. CDR3 DNA: TGTGCCAGCAGCTTCGTAGCGGGGTCCCGCTACAATGAGCAGCTCTTC.

CDR3 amino acids: CSASPWAKNIQYF. The CDR3, as DNA: TGCAGCGCCTCGCCATGGGCCAAAAACATTCAGTACTTC. The J gene is TRBJ2-4, the V gene TRBV29-1; D not resolved. The CDR3 sequence is 13 residues long. Trimming stripped 7 bases from V and 1 base from J, with 11 bases between. Germline V gene lookup returns CDR1 SQVTM and CDR2 ANQGSEA.

V gene TRBV5-1 combines with J gene TRBJ2-5; D call uncertain. Germline loops: CDR1 SGHRS, CDR2 YFSETQ. V was trimmed by 0 bases and J by 4 bases, leaving 13 bases between them. This CDR3 comprises 15 residues. CDR3: CASSLEAARRETQYF. The CDR3 DNA reads as TGCGCCAGCAGCTTGGAGGCGGCAAGACGAGAGACCCAGTACTTC. Supplemented by reference TRBV5-1 and TRBJ2-5, the full variable domain reads KAGVTQTPRYLIKTRGQQVTLSCSPISGHRSVSWYQQTPGQGLQFLFEYFSETQRNKGNFPGRFSGRQFSNSRSEMNVSTLELGDSALYLCASSLEAARRETQYFGPGTRLLVL.

The chain recombines TRBV24-1 with TRBJ2-7; no clear D gene. The CDR3 is 15 amino acids. Trimming cost V 9 bases and J 2 bases, with 19 bases left between them. CDR1 and CDR2 (germline): KGHDR, SFDVKD. The CDR3 protein is CATGSSTEGPYEQYF. The CDR3 DNA is TGTGCCACCGGTTCTTCCACCGAAGGTCCCTACGAGCAGTACTTC.

This clonotype was seen a handful of times. The rearrangement joins TRBV7-2 to TRBJ2-7; TRBD2 is a possible D gene (6 bases). Per the germline V gene, CDR1 is SGHTA and CDR2 is FQGNSA. V lost 2 bases, J lost 6 bases, and 14 bases lay in between. The CDR3 totals 14 residues. DNA for the CDR3: TGTGCCAGCAGCTTACTAAGAGCGGGTGCCGAGCAGTACTTC. Encoded protein: CASSLLRAGAEQYF.

The V gene is TRBV7-8, the J gene TRBJ2-5, with D possibly called TRBD1 or TRBD2 (5 bases each). The J call may be mistaken, given a closer DNA end match to TRBJ2-7. Germline-derived CDR1 and CDR2 are SGHVS and FQNEAQ. This CDR3 contains 14 residues. The CDR3 sequence is CASSLGDAHYEQYF. Written as DNA, the CDR3 is TGTGCCAGCAGCTTGGGGGACGCTCATTACGAGCAGTACTTC.

There are a few counts of this clonotype. The chain recombines TRBV7-6 with TRBJ2-7, with D maybe TRBD2 (7 bases). The V end was cut by 5 bases, the J end by 5 bases, with 16 bases between. The length of the CDR3 is 14 residues. CDR1 is SGHVS and CDR2 is FNYEAQ in the germline V gene. CDR3 amino acids: CASSPRSGGDEQYF. The CDR3 region has the DNA TGTGCCAGCAGCCCCCGGTCGGGGGGCGACGAGCAGTACTTC.

The V call is TRBV3-1, the J call TRBJ2-2; the match to TRBD1 covers 8 bases. Per germline, CDR1 LGHDT and CDR2 YNNKEL (reference sequence). V was clipped by 1 base and J by 4 bases; unmatched bases: 5. CDR3 length equals 16 residues. The DNA of the CDR3 is TGTGCCAGCAGCCAAGTGACAGGGGCGGGCACCGGGGAGCTGTTTTTT. Translated: CASSQVTGAGTGELFF.

The rearrangement joins TRBV29-1 to TRBJ2-5; the D is unclear. The CDR3 consists of 14 residues. Per germline, CDR1 SQVTM and CDR2 ANQGSEA. V dropped 6 bases and J dropped 2 bases, with 16 bases sitting between them. This CDR3 reads CSVNDSGFQETQYF. The CDR3 nucleotides read TGCAGCGTAAATGATTCGGGTTTTCAAGAGACCCAGTACTTC. The full variable domain, in which reference TRBV29-1 and TRBJ2-5 provide the parts outside the CDR3, is SAVISQKPSRDICQRGTSLTIQCQVDSQVTMMFWYRQQPGQSLTLIATANQGSEATYESGFVIDKFPISRPNLTFSTLTVSNMSPEDSSIYLCSVNDSGFQETQYFGPGTRLLVL.

This clonotype was recorded a few times. The CDR3 loop is CASSLPDATNEKLFF. The CDR3 DNA reads TGTGCCAGCAGTTTACCAGACGCAACTAATGAAAAACTGTTTTTT. The chain combines TRBV12-3 or TRBV12-4 with TRBJ1-4; D remains unclear. The V and J ends lost 2 bases and 0 bases respectively, with 7 bases between them. The CDR3 is made up of 15 amino acids.

This clonotype was recorded once. The V gene is TRBV20-1, the J gene TRBJ1-4; 9 nucleotides match TRBD1. CDR1 and CDR2 (germline): DFQATT, SNEGSKA (reference sequence). The J segment lost 4 bases and the V segment lost 3 bases, leaving 9 bases of the junction unmatched. This CDR3 is built from 16 residues. CDR3 DNA: TGCAGTGCTAGTTTAAGGGGGGGACAGGGTAATGAAAAACTGTTTTTT. It translates to CSASLRGGQGNEKLFF.

The DNA of the CDR3 is TGTGCCAGCAGCCATTCGGGATTAGCAGCCTACGAGCAGTACTTC. It specifies CASSHSGLAAYEQYF. V is TRBV7-9 and J is TRBJ2-5; perhaps TRBD2 as D (5 bases). The DNA end favors TRBJ2-7, so the J call may be wrong. Germline V lookup: CDR1 SEHNR, CDR2 FQNEAQ (reference sequence). This CDR3 has 15 amino acids.

This clonotype was picked up many times. This rearrangement joins TRBV7-9 to TRBJ2-6, with D unresolved. Germline lookup yields CDR1 SEHNR and CDR2 FQNEAQ (reference sequence). Trimming took off 7 bases at V and 1 base at J, with 5 bases between the two ends. The CDR3 contains 13 residues. The CDR3 is CASIGSGANVLTF. The CDR3, as DNA: TGTGCCAGCATAGGTTCTGGGGCCAACGTCCTGACTTTC.